The 24 T cell receptor beta chains below were found in one sample sequenced in a study of cytomegalovirus exposure and HLA in healthy donors. Profiling relied on immunoSEQ multiplex PCR, and the TCRdb table lists in-frame clones only, not all of them. The table records 350,000 or so clones, around 86% of them present only once. The sequencing sample was made of PBMCs. The receptors come from a woman aged 18-29 years in good health and CMV-seronegative.

V is TRBV5-4 and J is TRBJ2-6; 7 positions match TRBD1. Germline CDR1 is SGHNT and CDR2 is YYREEE (reference sequence). The ends lost 5 bases at V and 0 bases at J; junction bases unmatched: 11. The CDR3 consists of 18 residues. The CDR3 loop is CASRPNGQANSGANVLTF. The CDR3 region has the DNA TGTGCCAGCAGACCCAACGGACAGGCTAACTCTGGGGCCAACGTCCTGACTTTC.

This sequence joins TRBV4-1 and TRBJ2-1; 8 bases fit TRBD2. The germline V gene encodes CDR1 MGHRA and CDR2 YSYEKL. The V gene end was trimmed by 1 base and the J gene end by 12 bases; junction bases not matched to a gene: 14. The CDR3 runs to 16 residues. The CDR3 DNA sequence: TGCGCCAGCAGCCAAGTCGGGTCGGGAGGGCGCGGGGTGCAGTTCTTC. It encodes CASSQVGSGGRGVQFF.

The V call is TRBV5-7, the J call TRBJ1-5; TRBD1 might be the D (5 bases). TRBV5-7 is filed as an ORF, its function uncertain. CDR3 length equals 17 residues. Trimming took off 4 bases at V and 11 bases at J, with 28 bases between the two ends. For the CDR3, the DNA is TGTGCCAGCAGCGTGTCTCCGGGACTCACTACCATCAAGGCCCAGCATTTT. The encoded protein is CASSVSPGLTTIKAQHF.

The chain joins TRBV4-3 to TRBJ1-4, with TRBD1 identical over 8 bases. The CDR3 length is 17 residues. V lost 0 bases to trimming and J lost 6 bases; unmatched junction nucleotides: 9. Germline CDR1 reads LGHNA; CDR2 reads YSLEER. The CDR3 reads CASSQDGQGGGYEKLFF. CDR3 sequence (DNA): TGCGCCAGCAGCCAAGATGGACAGGGAGGGGGTTATGAAAAACTGTTTTTT.

This sequence joins TRBV7-8 and TRBJ2-6; no clear D. The CDR3 spans 15 residues. Germline assignment: CDR1 SGHVS and CDR2 FQNEAQ. Deletions cut 2 bases from V and 0 bases from J, with 5 bases between. DNA for the CDR3: TGTGCCAGCAGCTTAACAGTCTCTGGGGCCAACGTCCTGACTTTC. Its translation is CASSLTVSGANVLTF.

This chain uses TRBV27 with TRBJ2-3; 7 bases are a match to TRBD2. The CDR3 spans 14 residues. Trimming at V came to 3 bases and at J to 2 bases, leaving 2 bases not matched to a gene. The germline CDR1 and CDR2 sequences are MNHEY and SMNVEV (reference sequence). The CDR3 DNA sequence: TGTGCCAGCAGTTTGACTAGCCCCACAGATACGCAGTATTTT. Translation: CASSLTSPTDTQYF.

V is TRBV27 and J is TRBJ2-2; no reliable D call. V lost 3 bases and J lost 5, with 4 bases in between. The CDR3 consists of 12 residues. The germline V gene encodes CDR1 MNHEY and CDR2 SMNVEV (reference sequence). In DNA, the CDR3 is TGTGCCAGCAGTTTTCTGACCGGGGAGCTGTTTTTT. Protein product: CASSFLTGELFF.

J is TRBJ2-7 and V is TRBV7-9, with 7 positions matching TRBD2. Germline V gene sequence: CDR1 SEHNR, CDR2 FQNEAQ (reference sequence). CDR3 length equals 14 residues. V shed 5 bases and J 4 bases; nucleotides not matched to a gene: 8. In DNA form, the CDR3 reads TGTGCCAGCAGCCCGGGAGGCTTATCGTACGAGCAGTACTTC. Translated: CASSPGGLSYEQYF.

The chain carries TRBV5-1 and TRBJ1-1, with TRBD1 matching 8 bases. The CDR3 contains 13 residues. Trimming took 5 bases from V and 3 from J; bases not matched to a gene: 3. Per germline, CDR1 SGHRS and CDR2 YFSETQ. Here the CDR3 reads CASRPDRDTEAFF. The DNA for the CDR3 is TGCGCCAGCAGACCGGACAGGGACACTGAAGCTTTCTTT.

The CDR3 here is CASSLVGGSYEQYF. The CDR3 DNA follows: TGCGCCAGCAGCTTGGTCGGGGGGTCCTACGAGCAGTACTTC. V is TRBV5-1 and J is TRBJ2-7, with 7 nucleotides matching TRBD2. The CDR3 consists of 14 residues. Germline-derived CDR1 and CDR2 are SGHRS and YFSETQ. After removal of 0 bases from V and 1 base from J, the junction contained 1 base not matched to a gene.

This chain links TRBV27 with TRBJ2-2; possibly TRBD2 for D (7 bases). V was shortened by 10 bases and J by 6 bases, with 18 bases between the two germline ends. The CDR3 runs 14 residues. Germline assignment: CDR1 MNHEY and CDR2 SMNVEV (reference sequence). CDR3 sequence (DNA): TGTGCCACACGGGCCCCGGGGGGCCCCGGGGAGCTGTTTTTT. Residues: CATRAPGGPGELFF.

Here the CDR3 reads CATSRETGMAFF. CDR3 in DNA: TGTGCCACCAGCAGAGAAACGGGGATGGCTTTCTTT. The rearrangement uses TRBV15 and TRBJ1-1; no firm D call. Looked up from germline, CDR1 is LNHNV and CDR2 is YYDKDF (reference sequence). The CDR3 is 12 residues long. Trimming cost V 0 bases and J 11 bases, with 10 bases left between them. The complete variable domain, with remaining parts taken from reference TRBV15 and TRBJ1-1, reads DAMVIQNPRYQVTQFGKPVTLSCSQTLNHNVMYWYQQKSSQAPKLLFHYYDKDFNNEADTPDNFQSRRPNTSFCFLDIRSPGLGDTAMYLCATSRETGMAFFGQGTRLTVV.

This clone was counted a few times. The chain employs TRBV4-2 and TRBJ2-7; tentatively, D is TRBD1 (6 bases). This CDR3 comprises 17 residues. Germline V gene data show CDR1 as LGHNA and CDR2 as YNFKEQ. V was cut by 0 bases and J by 0 bases, with 15 bases left in between. For the CDR3, the DNA is TGTGCCAGCAGCCAAGATTCAACACTACAGGGCTCCTACGAGCAGTACTTC. Its protein is CASSQDSTLQGSYEQYF.

This clone was seen only a few times. The chain couples TRBV7-2 to TRBJ2-1, with D perhaps TRBD2 (5 bases). The germline gives CDR1 SGHTA, CDR2 FQGNSA. The V gene lost 4 bases and the J gene lost 8 bases, with 15 bases spanning the gap. The CDR3 is 14 amino acids. The chain's CDR3 is CASSSGLGWDEQFF. The CDR3 DNA is TGTGCCAGCAGCTCCGGACTGGGGTGGGATGAGCAGTTCTTC.

This chain uses TRBV21-1 with TRBJ2-3; TRBD1, as called in the table, went unchecked against the DNA. TRBV21-1 is deemed a pseudogene. CDR3 length: 16 amino acids. The CDR3 is CASSNVRTCRADTQYF. Written as DNA, the CDR3 is TGTGCCAGCAGCAATGTAAGGACATGTAGAGCAGATACGCAGTATTTT.

The rearrangement joins TRBV7-2 to TRBJ1-1; no reliable D call. The V end was cut by 2 bases, the J end by 4 bases, with 11 bases between. CDR1 is SGHTA and CDR2 is FQGNSA in the germline V gene. This CDR3 contains 14 residues. CDR3 region: CASSLTGSGTEAFF. The CDR3 DNA follows: TGTGCCAGCAGCTTAACTGGCAGCGGCACTGAAGCTTTCTTT.

The chain combines TRBV28 with TRBJ1-2, with 7 bases identical to TRBD1. Trimming at V came to 2 bases and at J to 8 bases, leaving 8 bases not matched to a gene. CDR3 length: 14 residues. Germline V gene data show CDR1 as MDHEN and CDR2 as SYDVKM. The CDR3 loop is CASSLLRGGDGYTF. As DNA, the CDR3 is TGTGCCAGCAGTTTACTAAGAGGGGGCGACGGCTACACCTTC.

The chain links TRBV5-4 to TRBJ2-7, with 7 bases fitting TRBD2. The CDR3 spans 15 residues. J lost 0 bases, V lost 1 base, and 4 bases had no gene match. CDR1 is SGHNT, CDR2 YYREEE, per germline (reference sequence). This CDR3 reads CASSLLGTNSYEQYF. In nucleotides, the CDR3 is TGTGCCAGCAGCTTGTTGGGGACTAACTCCTACGAGCAGTACTTC. Looking up the rest from reference TRBV5-4 and TRBJ2-7 gives the full variable domain: ETGVTQSPTHLIKTRGQQVTLRCSSQSGHNTVSWYQQALGQGPQFIFQYYREEENGRGNFPPRFSGLQFPNYSSELNVNALELDDSALYLCASSLLGTNSYEQYFGPGTRLTVT.

CDR3 bases: TGCGCCAGCAGCCCGAGCGTATACCCTTACAATGAGCAGTTCTTC. Protein product: CASSPSVYPYNEQFF. V and J are TRBV4-3 and TRBJ2-1; D call uncertain. V was pared by 4 bases and J by 4 bases, with 14 bases between. CDR1 and CDR2 (germline): LGHNA, YSLEER. CDR3 length: 15 amino acids.

The rearrangement links TRBV6-1 to TRBJ1-5; 9 bases line up with TRBD1. Germline CDR1 is MNHNS and CDR2 is SASEGT. The CDR3 spans 16 residues. V trimming: 0 bases; J trimming: 4 bases; junction bases outside the gene matches: 4. The chain's CDR3 is CASSEAAGQGNQPQHF. For the CDR3, the DNA is TGTGCCAGCAGTGAAGCTGCGGGACAGGGAAATCAGCCCCAGCATTTT.

The genes are TRBV13 and TRBJ2-2, with TRBD1 as a possible D gene (6 bases). CDR1 is PRHDT, CDR2 FYEKMQ, per germline (reference sequence). The V gene lost 4 bases and the J gene lost 6 bases, with 15 bases spanning the gap. The CDR3 contains 15 residues. Here the CDR3 reads CASSSFGTPPGELFF. CDR3 bases: TGTGCCAGCAGCTCCTTCGGGACACCCCCCGGGGAGCTGTTTTTT.

In this sample, this clone turned up a few times. J is TRBJ2-7 and V is TRBV6-5; the D gene is possibly TRBD1 (5 bases). Per the germline V gene, CDR1 is MNHEY and CDR2 is SVGAGI. The CDR3 is made up of 11 amino acids. Trimming took off 7 bases at V and 3 bases at J, with 7 bases between the two ends. The CDR3 here is CASTQGYEQYF. Here the CDR3 DNA reads TGTGCCAGCACCCAGGGCTACGAGCAGTACTTC.

The chain is built from TRBV12-5 and TRBJ2-5; 11 nucleotides agree with TRBD2. The V gene's germline CDR1 is LGHNT and CDR2 FRNRAP. The length of the CDR3 is 17 residues. V lost 0 bases to trimming and J lost 5 bases; unmatched junction nucleotides: 8. DNA for the CDR3: TGTGCTAGTGGTTTGGTACTAGTAGCGGGAGGGCCGGAGACCCAGTACTTC. This sequence encodes CASGLVLVAGGPETQYF.

The sample holds one count of this clone. This chain links TRBV27 with TRBJ2-2, with 10 bases matching TRBD1. The germline gives CDR1 MNHEY, CDR2 SMNVEV (reference sequence). J gave up 5 bases and V 4 bases, and 4 bases lay outside the gene matches. The CDR3 loop spans 15 amino acids. The CDR3 DNA is TGTGCCAGCAGTTGGGGACAGGGGTTGACCGGGGAGCTGTTTTTT. It translates to CASSWGQGLTGELFF.